This TCR beta chain was sequenced during a study of blood T cells in healthy people across ages. Whole-study findings and limits: Because donor CMV status was unknown, expanded clonotype changes were possibly confounded. Researchers deemed the diversity estimates from one million T cells underestimates.

With a J-beta primer mix and a sample-barcoded 5' primer, a second PCR ran roughly 6 to 12 cycles. In TCRdb, the 5' RACE reads were re-called with MiXCR into one record per CDR3 protein. The sample contains 1.5 million to 2 million distinct CDR3 sequences, about two fifths of which appear only once. Looked up from germline, CDR1 is DFQATT and CDR2 is SNEGSKA (reference sequence). The length of the CDR3 is 14 residues. Trimming removed 3 bases from V and 5 bases from J, with 13 bases in between. As concerns this clonotype: Its target is unknown.

This TCR derives from a human donor in good health. Material for sequencing was blood. The chain links TRBV20-1 to TRBJ2-2; D call uncertain. The CDR3 sequence is CSASGGMTTGELFF. CDR3 in DNA: TGCAGTGCTAGTGGTGGAATGACAACCGGGGAGCTGTTTTTT.